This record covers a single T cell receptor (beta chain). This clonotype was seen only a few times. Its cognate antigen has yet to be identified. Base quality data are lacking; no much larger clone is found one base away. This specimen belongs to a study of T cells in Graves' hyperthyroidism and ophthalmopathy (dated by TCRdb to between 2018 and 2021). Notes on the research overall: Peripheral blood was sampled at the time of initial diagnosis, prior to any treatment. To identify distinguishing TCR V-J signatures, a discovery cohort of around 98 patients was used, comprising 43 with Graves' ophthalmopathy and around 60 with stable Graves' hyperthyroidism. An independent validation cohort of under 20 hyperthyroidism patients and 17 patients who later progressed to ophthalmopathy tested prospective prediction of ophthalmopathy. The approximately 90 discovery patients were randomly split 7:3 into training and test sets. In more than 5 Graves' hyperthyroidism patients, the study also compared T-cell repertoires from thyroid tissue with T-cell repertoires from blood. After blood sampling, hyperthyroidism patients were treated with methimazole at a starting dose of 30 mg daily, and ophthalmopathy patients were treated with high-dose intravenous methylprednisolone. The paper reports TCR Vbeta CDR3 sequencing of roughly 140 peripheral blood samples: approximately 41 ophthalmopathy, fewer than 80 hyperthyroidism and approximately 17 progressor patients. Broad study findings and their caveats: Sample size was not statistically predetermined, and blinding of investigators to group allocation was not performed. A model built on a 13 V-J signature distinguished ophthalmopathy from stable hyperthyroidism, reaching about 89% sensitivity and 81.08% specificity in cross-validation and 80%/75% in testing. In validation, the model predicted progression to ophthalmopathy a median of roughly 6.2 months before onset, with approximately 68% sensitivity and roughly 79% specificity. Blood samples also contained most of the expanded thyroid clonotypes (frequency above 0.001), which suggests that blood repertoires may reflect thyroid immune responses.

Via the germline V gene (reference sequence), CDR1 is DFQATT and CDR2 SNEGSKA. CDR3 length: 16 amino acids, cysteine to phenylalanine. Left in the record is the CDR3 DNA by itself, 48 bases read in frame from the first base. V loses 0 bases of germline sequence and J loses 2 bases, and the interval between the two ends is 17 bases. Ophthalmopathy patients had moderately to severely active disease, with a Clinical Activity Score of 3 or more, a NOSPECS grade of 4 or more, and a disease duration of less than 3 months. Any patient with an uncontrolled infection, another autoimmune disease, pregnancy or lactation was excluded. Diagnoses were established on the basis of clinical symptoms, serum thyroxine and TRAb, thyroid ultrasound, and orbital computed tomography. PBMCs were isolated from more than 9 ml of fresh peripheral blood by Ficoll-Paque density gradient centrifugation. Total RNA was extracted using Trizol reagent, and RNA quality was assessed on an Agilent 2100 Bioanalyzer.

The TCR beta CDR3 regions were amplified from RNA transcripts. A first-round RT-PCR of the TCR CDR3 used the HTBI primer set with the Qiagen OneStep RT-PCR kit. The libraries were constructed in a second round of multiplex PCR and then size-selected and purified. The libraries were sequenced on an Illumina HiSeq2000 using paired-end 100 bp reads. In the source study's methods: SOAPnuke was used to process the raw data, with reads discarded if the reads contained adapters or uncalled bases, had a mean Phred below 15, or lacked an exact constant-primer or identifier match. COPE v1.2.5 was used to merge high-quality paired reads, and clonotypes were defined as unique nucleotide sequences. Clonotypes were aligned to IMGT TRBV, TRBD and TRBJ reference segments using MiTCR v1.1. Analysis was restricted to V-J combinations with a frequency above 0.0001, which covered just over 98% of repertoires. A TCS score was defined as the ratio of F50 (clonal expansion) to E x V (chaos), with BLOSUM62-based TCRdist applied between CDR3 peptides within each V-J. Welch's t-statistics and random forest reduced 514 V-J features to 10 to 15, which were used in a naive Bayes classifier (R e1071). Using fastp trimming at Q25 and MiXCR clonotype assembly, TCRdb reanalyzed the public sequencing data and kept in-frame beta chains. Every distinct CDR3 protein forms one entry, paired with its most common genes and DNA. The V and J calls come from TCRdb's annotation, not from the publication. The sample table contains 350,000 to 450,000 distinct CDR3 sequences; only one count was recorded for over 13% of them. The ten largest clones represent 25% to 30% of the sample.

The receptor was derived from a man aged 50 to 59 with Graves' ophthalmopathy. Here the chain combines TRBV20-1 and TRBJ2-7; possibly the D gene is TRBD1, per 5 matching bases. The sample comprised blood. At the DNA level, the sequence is TGCAGTGCTAGAGATCTTCGGGTTCAGGGAACCTACGAGCAGTACTTC. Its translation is CSARDLRVQGTYEQYF.